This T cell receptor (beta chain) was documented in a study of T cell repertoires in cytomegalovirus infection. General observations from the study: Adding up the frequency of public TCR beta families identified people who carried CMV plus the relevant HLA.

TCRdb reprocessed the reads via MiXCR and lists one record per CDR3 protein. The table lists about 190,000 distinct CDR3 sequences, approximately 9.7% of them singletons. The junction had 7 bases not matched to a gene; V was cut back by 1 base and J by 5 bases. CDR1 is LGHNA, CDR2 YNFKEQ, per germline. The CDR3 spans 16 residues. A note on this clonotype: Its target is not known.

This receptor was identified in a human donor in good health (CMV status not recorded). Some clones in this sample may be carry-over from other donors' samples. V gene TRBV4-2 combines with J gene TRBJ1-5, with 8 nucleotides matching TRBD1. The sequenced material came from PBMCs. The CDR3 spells CASSQASATGDQPQHF. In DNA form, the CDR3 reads TGTGCCAGCAGCCAAGCGTCAGCGACAGGGGATCAGCCCCAGCATTTT.